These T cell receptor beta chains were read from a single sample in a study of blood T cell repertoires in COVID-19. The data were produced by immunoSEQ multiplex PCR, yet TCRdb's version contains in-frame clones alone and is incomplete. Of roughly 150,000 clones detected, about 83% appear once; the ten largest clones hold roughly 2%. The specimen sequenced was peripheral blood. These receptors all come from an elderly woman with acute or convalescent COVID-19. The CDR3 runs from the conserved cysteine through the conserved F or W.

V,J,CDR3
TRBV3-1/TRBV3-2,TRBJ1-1,CASSQEFLTEGNTEAFF
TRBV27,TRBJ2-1,CASSSFSGLSYNEQFF
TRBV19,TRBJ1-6,CASKGQGQSPLHF
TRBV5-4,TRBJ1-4,CASSHLGEKLFF
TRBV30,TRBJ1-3,CAWGAGGNSGNTIYF
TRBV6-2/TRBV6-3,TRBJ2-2,CASSPLYQGAGTGELFF
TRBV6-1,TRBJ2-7,CASSEAGTYSYEQYF
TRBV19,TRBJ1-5,CASSIQAGIHQPQHF
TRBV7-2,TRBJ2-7,CASSLMRGRLVEQYF
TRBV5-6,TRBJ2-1,CASSFDRSIYNEQFF
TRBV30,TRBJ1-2,CAWSIQRTNYGYTF
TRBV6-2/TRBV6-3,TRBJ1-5,CASSYSSPNQPQHF
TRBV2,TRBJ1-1,CASSPKGGMNTEAFF
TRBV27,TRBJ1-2,CASSPHGQTNPGYTF
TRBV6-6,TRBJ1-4,CASSGGRGGREKLFF
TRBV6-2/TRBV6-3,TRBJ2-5,CASSYSMVAGGYQETQYF
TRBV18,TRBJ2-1,CASSLAGGPYNEQFF
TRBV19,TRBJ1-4,CASRKAGFNEKLFF
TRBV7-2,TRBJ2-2,CAGRSDRGETGELFF
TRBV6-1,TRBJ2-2,CASSEVWNTGELFF
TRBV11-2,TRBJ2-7,CASSLGLAGFSEQYF
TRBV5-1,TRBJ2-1,CASSLAGTGVNEQFF
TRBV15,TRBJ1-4,CATSRDRGTNEKLFF
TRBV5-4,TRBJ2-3,CASSPLRGTTDTQYF
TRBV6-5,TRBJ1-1,CASSYQGTGSFEAFF
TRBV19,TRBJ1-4,CASSAGQGDGEKLFF
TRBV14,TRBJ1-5,CASSQERDRDSNQPQHF
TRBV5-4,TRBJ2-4,CASSLGGQASDIQYF
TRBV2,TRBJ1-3,CASETDGNTIYF
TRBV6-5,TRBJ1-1,CASSYSGGAEAFF
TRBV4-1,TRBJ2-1,CASSQGPADEQFF
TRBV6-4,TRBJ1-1,CASSDATATYLNTEAFF
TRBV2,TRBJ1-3,CASGGAGNTIYF
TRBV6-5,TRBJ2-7,CASFGQTRSYEQYF
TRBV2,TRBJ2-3,CASSESRSVDTQYF
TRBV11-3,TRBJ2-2,CASSLSGSNTGELFF
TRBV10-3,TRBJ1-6,CAISERGKDSPLHF
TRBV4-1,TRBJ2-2,CASSQRQGATTGELFF
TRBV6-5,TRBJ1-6,CASSLRRGYNSPLHF
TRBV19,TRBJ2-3,CASSIGGDRWTDTQYF
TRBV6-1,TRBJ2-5,CASRADRLQETQYF
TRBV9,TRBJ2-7,CASSVELQGYEQYF
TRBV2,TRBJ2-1,CASRGTRDRGFEDWGDWTYNEQFF
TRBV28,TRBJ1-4,CASSSDEKLFF
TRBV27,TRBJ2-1,CASSDTRGRAYNEQFF